Listed here are 22 T cell receptor beta chains from one sample, sequenced in a study of blood T cell repertoires in COVID-19. Data came from immunoSEQ multiplex PCR; TCRdb stores just in-frame clones and leaves some out. The sample shows about 60,000 clones, 87% of them seen only once. Sequenced sample: peripheral blood. The receptors originated from a human donor with acute or convalescent COVID-19. The donor label of this sample is uncertain.

The chain couples TRBV18 to TRBJ1-1; maybe TRBD1 (6 bases). Trimming took 5 bases from V and 2 from J, leaving 12 bases between them. The CDR3 consists of 14 residues. Germline CDR1 is KGHSH and CDR2 is LQKENI. DNA for the CDR3: TGTGCCAGCTCAATGGGGGCCTACAACACTGAAGCTTTCTTT. Encoded protein: CASSMGAYNTEAFF.

This chain links TRBV2 with TRBJ2-2; D gene uncertain. Germline-derived CDR1 and CDR2 are SNHLY and FYNNEI. There are 15 residues in the CDR3. Between the trimmed V and J ends, which lost 6 bases and 4 bases, there was a span of 15 bases. The CDR3 loop reads CASSPEASGTGELFF. The CDR3 region has the DNA TGTGCCAGCAGCCCTGAGGCCTCTGGCACCGGGGAGCTGTTTTTT.

This chain joins TRBV5-1 and TRBJ2-7; TRBD1 aligns across 10 bases. The CDR3 spans 17 residues. V gave up 1 base and J gave up 2 bases; unmatched junction bases: 9. Per the germline V gene, CDR1 is SGHRS and CDR2 is YFSETQ. The CDR3 DNA reads TGCGCCAGCAGCTTGAGGACAGGGGGAGGGCTGACCTACGAGCAGTACTTC. Translated, it gives CASSLRTGGGLTYEQYF.

In its sample, this clone was seen a few times. CDR3 sequence (DNA): TGTGCCAGCAGCTTTGCGGCGGGGGAGACCCAGTACTTC. Protein: CASSFAAGETQYF. The chain recombines TRBV5-5 with TRBJ2-5; a weak D match, TRBD2 (6 bases). Trimming removed 2 bases from V and 5 bases from J, with 10 bases in between. Germline V lookup: CDR1 SGHKS, CDR2 YYEKEE (reference sequence). CDR3 size: 13 residues. Full variable domain (rest looked up from reference TRBV5-5 and TRBJ2-5): DAGVTQSPTHLIKTRGQQVTLRCSPISGHKSVSWYQQVLGQGPQFIFQYYEKEERGRGNFPDRFSARQFPNYSSELNVNALLLGDSALYLCASSFAAGETQYFGPGTRLLVL.

This chain uses TRBV5-8 with TRBJ2-4; 7 nucleotides align to TRBD2. This CDR3 has 20 amino acids. Germline V gene sequence: CDR1 SGHTS, CDR2 YDEGEE. V lost 0 bases and J lost 0; bases outside the gene matches: 15. The CDR3 DNA reads TGTGCCAGCAGCTTGGGTCGGTTGAGATTTGCGGGGGTAGCCAAAAACATTCAGTACTTC. Its protein product is CASSLGRLRFAGVAKNIQYF.

This clone is labeled large. This chain joins TRBV5-1 and TRBJ2-4; 9 bases are a match to TRBD1. Germline CDR1 SGHRS, CDR2 YFSETQ. The CDR3 has 16 amino acids. J was trimmed by 3 bases and V by 3 bases; bases with no gene match: 7. The CDR3 DNA follows: TGCGCCAGCAGCTCGGGACAGGGCGGCGGCAAAAACATTCAGTACTTC. Protein sequence: CASSSGQGGGKNIQYF.

The chain uses TRBV28 and TRBJ2-5; TRBD2 matches 13 bases. V shed 0 bases and J 7 bases; nucleotides not matched to a gene: 5. The CDR3 contains 16 residues. Germline loops: CDR1 MDHEN, CDR2 SYDVKM. The CDR3 DNA is TGTGCCAGCAGTTTATGGACTAGCGGGGGGTCCGGGACCCAGTACTTC. This encodes CASSLWTSGGSGTQYF.

The V call is TRBV19, the J call TRBJ1-5; a weak D match, TRBD1 (6 bases). V was pared by 10 bases and J by 6 bases, with 25 bases between. The CDR3 loop spans 16 amino acids. CDR1 and CDR2 (germline): LNHDA, SQIVND (reference sequence). The CDR3 is CAIAPTGRAGGQPQHF. CDR3 sequence (DNA): TGTGCCATCGCTCCAACAGGGCGGGCAGGTGGTCAGCCCCAGCATTTT. Together with reference TRBV19 and TRBJ1-5, the CDR3 gives the full variable domain: DGGITQSPKYLFRKEGQNVTLSCEQNLNHDAMYWYRQDPGQGLRLIYYSQIVNDFQKGDIAEGYSVSREKKESFPLTVTSAQKNPTAFYLCAIAPTGRAGGQPQHFGDGTRLSIL.

This chain links TRBV7-8 with TRBJ2-1; possible D gene TRBD2, 6 bases. Trimming shortened V by 2 bases and J by 9 bases, and 20 bases separated the two germline ends. CDR3 size: 16 residues. From germline, CDR1 is SGHVS and CDR2 FQNEAQ. The CDR3 loop reads CASSLNSPTSRVEQFF. The DNA of the CDR3 is TGTGCCAGCAGCTTAAATTCCCCGACTAGTCGGGTTGAGCAGTTCTTC. Together with reference TRBV7-8 and TRBJ2-1, the CDR3 gives the full variable domain: GAGVSQSPRYKVAKRGQDVALRCDPISGHVSLFWYQQALGQGPEFLTYFQNEAQLDKSGLPSDRFFAERPEGSVSTLKIQRTQQEDSAVYLCASSLNSPTSRVEQFFGPGTRLTVL.

The rearrangement joins TRBV13 to TRBJ2-3, with 8 nucleotides matching TRBD2. The trim removed 8 bases at V and 0 bases at J, leaving 7 bases unmatched. The CDR3 covers 15 residues. The germline CDR1 and CDR2 sequences are PRHDT and FYEKMQ (reference sequence). In DNA, the CDR3 is TGTGCCAGCTATGAAACTAGCGGCAGCACAGATACGCAGTATTTT. It specifies CASYETSGSTDTQYF.

The gene calls are TRBV30 and TRBJ2-1, with 7 bases that match TRBD1. The CDR3 spans 13 residues. Germline V lookup: CDR1 GTSNPN, CDR2 SVGIG (reference sequence). The V and J ends lost 1 base and 7 bases, in that order; junction bases with no gene match: 4. CDR3 sequence: CAWSAARGNEQFF. DNA for the CDR3: TGTGCCTGGAGTGCGGCCAGGGGGAATGAGCAGTTCTTC.

This chain uses TRBV27 with TRBJ2-2; maybe TRBD2 (7 bases). The CDR3 totals 12 residues. CDR1 is MNHEY, CDR2 SMNVEV, per germline (reference sequence). V shed 3 bases and J shed 9 bases, with 8 bases lying between them. CDR3 amino acids: CASSLGGRELFF. As DNA, the CDR3 is TGTGCCAGCAGTTTGGGGGGGCGGGAGCTGTTTTTT.

The chain recombines TRBV10-2 with TRBJ1-5; maybe TRBD1 (5 bases). Between the trimmed V and J ends, which lost 7 bases and 3 bases, there was a span of 10 bases. CDR3 length equals 13 residues. The germline gives CDR1 WSHSY, CDR2 SAAADI. CDR3 loop: CASMRQINQPQHF. In DNA, the CDR3 is TGCGCCAGCATGCGACAGATCAATCAGCCCCAGCATTTT.

This chain joins TRBV5-4 and TRBJ1-3; 7 bases fit TRBD1. This CDR3 is built from 17 residues. Germline V CDR1 and CDR2: SGHNT, YYREEE (reference sequence). The junction had 13 bases not matched to a gene; V was cut back by 5 bases and J by 2 bases. The CDR3 loop reads CASSSDPGGMTGNTIYF. The DNA for the CDR3 is TGTGCCAGCAGTAGCGACCCAGGGGGAATGACTGGAAACACCATATATTTT.

This clone came up once. DNA of the CDR3: TGTGCCAGCAGCTTTTACCGGGACAGGGCCTTTTTCTTCGACTACGAGCAGTACTTC. Translation gives CASSFYRDRAFFFDYEQYF. This chain connects TRBV5-4 to TRBJ2-7; 9 nucleotides agree with TRBD1. Looked up from germline, CDR1 is SGHNT and CDR2 is YYREEE (reference sequence). The V and J ends lost 2 bases and 3 bases, in that order; junction bases with no gene match: 18. The CDR3 sequence is 19 residues long.

The genes are TRBV7-2 and TRBJ2-7; 12 bases are a match to TRBD2. Germline V gene data show CDR1 as SGHTA and CDR2 as FQGNSA. The CDR3 is 19 residues long. The V gene end was trimmed by 1 base and the J gene end by 2 bases; junction bases not matched to a gene: 12. CDR3 sequence (DNA): TGTGCCAGCAGCTTAGTGGGGGGACTAGCGGGCGGAACCCCCTACGAGCAGTACTTC. As protein: CASSLVGGLAGGTPYEQYF. The variable domain in full, completed from reference TRBV7-2 and TRBJ2-7, reads GAGVSQSPSNKVTEKGKDVELRCDPISGHTALYWYRQSLGQGLEFLIYFQGNSAPDKSGLPSDRFSAERTGGSVSTLTIQRTQQEDSAVYLCASSLVGGLAGGTPYEQYFGPGTRLTVT.

V is TRBV2 and J is TRBJ1-2; possibly TRBD1 for D (5 bases). The V and J ends lost 2 bases and 12 bases respectively, with 13 bases between them. Per germline, CDR1 SNHLY and CDR2 FYNNEI. The CDR3 has 12 amino acids. The CDR3 reads CASSEPGTGNTF. CDR3 DNA sequence: TGTGCCAGCAGTGAACCGGGCACAGGAAACACCTTC.

In its sample, this clone was seen once. The rearrangement uses TRBV2 and TRBJ1-3; possible D gene TRBD1, 5 bases. CDR3 length: 13 amino acids. The germline CDR1 and CDR2 sequences are SNHLY and FYNNEI. The ends were cut back, 5 bases at V and 0 bases at J, with 5 bases in the middle. The CDR3 bases are TGTGCCAGCAGTACAGGCTCTGGAAACACCATATATTTT. It is translated as CASSTGSGNTIYF.

V gene TRBV7-2 combines with J gene TRBJ2-1; 8 bases fit TRBD1. The CDR3 extends over 14 amino acids. V lost 1 base and J lost 8; bases outside the gene matches: 4. Looked up from germline, CDR1 is SGHTA and CDR2 is FQGNSA. In DNA form, the CDR3 reads TGTGCCAGCAGCTTAGTCACAGGGGGTCATGAGCAGTTCTTC. Translated: CASSLVTGGHEQFF.

J is TRBJ1-5 and V is TRBV3-1 (or the pseudogene TRBV3-2), with 10 bases that match TRBD1. Looked up from germline, CDR1 is LGHDT and CDR2 is YNNKEL (reference sequence). V shed 3 bases and J 6 bases; nucleotides not matched to a gene: 8. The CDR3 totals 16 residues. CDR3 coding DNA: TGTGCCAGCAGCCATGGGACAGGGGTGTCTGGTCAGCCCCAGCATTTT. This encodes CASSHGTGVSGQPQHF.

This clone was counted only a few times. The chain links TRBV7-8 to TRBJ1-1; D not resolved. Looked up from germline, CDR1 is SGHVS and CDR2 is FQNEAQ. The CDR3 spans 13 residues. V shed 1 base and J shed 4 bases, with 7 bases lying between them. The CDR3 here is CASSLVWATEAFF. In DNA form, the CDR3 reads TGTGCCAGCAGCTTAGTTTGGGCCACTGAAGCTTTCTTT.

A single count supports this clone. This chain uses TRBV6-6 with TRBJ1-6; 9 bases match TRBD1. The CDR3 runs 15 residues. Germline CDR1 is MNHNY and CDR2 is SVGAGI (reference sequence). V shed 5 bases and J 7 bases; nucleotides not matched to a gene: 6. CDR3 sequence (DNA): TGTGCCAGCAGTCCAGGGACAGGGATGAATTCACCCCTCCACTTT. This sequence encodes CASSPGTGMNSPLHF.